Shown below are 32 T cell receptor beta chains from a single sample sequenced in a study of blood T cells in healthy people across ages. PCR was performed a second time for about 7 to 12 cycles using a sample-barcoded 5' primer and a J-beta primer mix. One entry per CDR3 protein, called by TCRdb with MiXCR from the 5' RACE reads. This sample has 920,000 or so distinct CDR3 sequences, with 40% to 50% found just once. Sequenced material: blood. Source of these receptors: a woman aged 55-69 years in good health.

The gene calls are TRBV27 and TRBJ2-4; D is possibly TRBD1 (6 bases). The assigned J gene may be wrong: the sequence end matches TRBJ2-7 better. The length of the CDR3 is 14 residues. Germline CDR1 and CDR2: MNHEY and SMNVEV (reference sequence). The CDR3 here is CASSSYRAEREQYF. The CDR3, as DNA: TGTGCCAGCAGTTCTTACAGGGCCGAACGCGAGCAGTACTTC.

This clonotype was detected many times. The chain uses TRBV2 and TRBJ2-1; D remains ambiguous. CDR3 size: 11 residues. The V end lost 8 bases, the J end lost 4 bases, and 6 bases lay between the germline ends. CDR1 and CDR2 (germline): SNHLY, FYNNEI. CDR3 protein: CASGRYNEQFF. As DNA, the CDR3 is TGTGCCAGCGGTCGGTACAATGAGCAGTTCTTC.

The chain joins TRBV2 to TRBJ2-1; D gene uncertain. Germline V lookup: CDR1 SNHLY, CDR2 FYNNEI. This CDR3 is built from 15 residues. With 5 bases removed from V and 6 bases from J, the gap between germline ends came to 17 bases. The CDR3 DNA is TGTGCCAGCAGTCCTTTACCAATGCCCGGCAATGAGCAGTTCTTC. It yields the protein CASSPLPMPGNEQFF.

CDR3 protein: CASAHYRGNTEAFF. The CDR3 nucleotides are TGTGCCAGCGCCCACTACAGGGGCAACACTGAAGCTTTCTTT. This rearrangement joins TRBV12-3 or TRBV12-4 to TRBJ1-1; TRBD1 matches at 7 bases. This CDR3 is built from 14 residues. V lost 8 bases to trimming and J lost 2 bases; unmatched junction nucleotides: 8.

This clonotype turned up a few times. This chain joins TRBV15 and TRBJ2-7, with 8 bases fitting TRBD1. Looked up from germline, CDR1 is LNHNV and CDR2 is YYDKDF (reference sequence). Trimming took 1 base from V and 2 from J; bases not matched to a gene: 7. The CDR3 totals 16 residues. In DNA form, the CDR3 reads TGTGCCACCAGCAGAGCGGGGGACAGGTCCCCCTACGAGCAGTACTTC. Its translation: CATSRAGDRSPYEQYF.

Of note for this clonotype: With a much larger clone just one base away, this may be a read error. The chain joins TRBV5-1 to TRBJ2-1; 11 positions agree with TRBD2. From germline, CDR1 is SGHRS and CDR2 YFSETQ. The CDR3 is 17 residues long. The chain's CDR3 is CAGSLGLTSGAYNEQFF. In DNA form, the CDR3 reads TGCGCCGGCAGCTTGGGCCTGACTAGCGGGGCCTACAATGAGCAGTTCTTC.

The V and J genes are TRBV13 and TRBJ2-1, with 8 nucleotides matching TRBD2. V shed 5 bases and J 9 bases; nucleotides not matched to a gene: 18. The germline CDR1 and CDR2 sequences are PRHDT and FYEKMQ (reference sequence). The CDR3 contains 17 residues. The CDR3 is CASSTITSGGPPFEQFF. CDR3 bases: TGTGCCAGCAGCACCATTACTAGCGGTGGCCCTCCATTTGAGCAGTTCTTC.

CDR3 loop: CAWSVGVGSHEQYF. Written as DNA, the CDR3 is TGTGCCTGGAGTGTAGGTGTCGGGTCTCACGAGCAGTACTTC. The rearrangement links TRBV30 to TRBJ2-7, with D uncertain. This CDR3 comprises 14 residues. Trimming shortened V by 0 bases and J by 5 bases, and 14 bases separated the two germline ends. Germline values: CDR1 GTSNPN, CDR2 SVGIG (reference sequence).

This clonotype has a count of ten or more. The V gene is TRBV7-2, the J gene TRBJ2-7; 11 nucleotides match TRBD2. Germline CDR1 and CDR2: SGHTA and FQGNSA. Trimming at V came to 5 bases and at J to 2 bases, leaving 2 bases not matched to a gene. This CDR3 is built from 14 residues. The CDR3 DNA follows: TGTGCCAGCAGCCTGACTAGCGGGACCTACGAGCAGTACTTC. Protein product: CASSLTSGTYEQYF.

Here the CDR3 DNA reads TGTGCCAGCAGCCTCGGGACACCCAGAGAGCAGTACTTC. Residues: CASSLGTPREQYF. The V and J genes are TRBV3-1 and TRBJ2-4, with D possibly matching TRBD1 (6 bases). This CDR3 is built from 13 residues. Trimming pared 4 bases from V and 13 bases from J, leaving 17 bases between. Germline V gene lookup returns CDR1 LGHDT and CDR2 YNNKEL (reference sequence). The whole variable domain, remainder taken from reference TRBV3-1 and TRBJ2-4, is DTAVSQTPKYLVTQMGNDKSIKCEQNLGHDTMYWYKQDSKKFLKIMFSYNNKELIINETVPNRFSPKSPDKAHLNLHINSLELGDSAVYFCASSLGTPREQYFGAGTRLSVL.

This sequence joins TRBV29-1 and TRBJ2-1, with 8 bases fitting TRBD1. Looked up from germline, CDR1 is SQVTM and CDR2 is ANQGSEA. With 5 bases clipped from V and 4 bases from J, the junction kept 10 bases outside the gene matches. The CDR3 is 15 amino acids. This CDR3 reads CSVKETGAIYNEQFF. CDR3 nucleotide sequence: TGCAGCGTTAAGGAGACAGGGGCGATATACAATGAGCAGTTCTTC.

The sample holds a few counts of this clonotype. V and J are TRBV6-2 or TRBV6-3 and TRBJ2-1; a weak D match, TRBD1 (5 bases). The V end was cut by 6 bases, the J end by 6 bases, with 15 bases between. Germline V lookup: CDR1 MNHEY, CDR2 SVGEGT. The CDR3 consists of 14 residues. This CDR3 reads CASRILIGVNEQFF. The DNA of the CDR3 is TGTGCCAGCAGGATACTAATAGGGGTCAATGAGCAGTTCTTC.

This chain joins TRBV7-6 and TRBJ1-1, with TRBD1 identical over 7 bases. The V gene end was trimmed by 11 bases and the J gene end by 5 bases; junction bases not matched to a gene: 8. The CDR3 sequence is 12 residues long. CDR1 is SGHVS, CDR2 FNYEAQ, per germline. CDR3 sequence: CASRGYGTEAFF. The DNA for the CDR3 is TGTGCCTCCAGGGGGTATGGAACTGAAGCTTTCTTT.

V gene TRBV27 combines with J gene TRBJ1-6, with TRBD1 matching over 9 bases. V was pared by 6 bases and J by 10 bases, with 13 bases of the junction left unmatched. The CDR3 loop spans 16 amino acids. In germline, CDR1 is MNHEY, CDR2 SMNVEV (reference sequence). CDR3 coding DNA: TGTGCCAGCAGCCTTACCGGGACAGGGAGAAGCTCACCCCTCCACTTT. This codes for CASSLTGTGRSSPLHF.

The genes are TRBV5-1 and TRBJ2-5, with 8 positions matching TRBD2. Germline V lookup: CDR1 SGHRS, CDR2 YFSETQ. With 4 bases clipped from V and 9 bases from J, the junction kept 8 bases outside the gene matches. The CDR3 spans 13 residues. In nucleotides, the CDR3 is TGCGCCAGCAGCCCCCAAGCGCGGGGGGCCCAGTACTTC. Translation: CASSPQARGAQYF.

On this clonotype itself: The junction departs from germline at one end; a sequencing error may be responsible. This chain uses TRBV28 with TRBJ1-1; 10 positions agree with TRBD1. Germline values: CDR1 MDHEN, CDR2 SYDVKM. The CDR3 contains 16 residues. The DNA for the CDR3 is TGTGCCAGCAGTGACCGGGACAGGGGTTCGAACACTGAAGCTATCTTT. As protein: CASSDRDRGSNTEAIF.

This clonotype turned up a few times. The chain recombines TRBV28 with TRBJ2-1; 14 bases agree with TRBD2. Losses at the gene ends were 2 bases for V and 1 base for J; bases not matched to a gene: 7. Germline loops: CDR1 MDHEN, CDR2 SYDVKM. This CDR3 region has 19 residues. CDR3 coding DNA: TGTGCCAGCAGTTTACCCCGACTAGCGGGAGGGAAATCCTACAATGAGCAGTTCTTC. Translated: CASSLPRLAGGKSYNEQFF.

This clonotype was recorded a few times. Here the CDR3 reads CASSPSSGRAADTQYF. The CDR3 DNA sequence: TGTGCCAGCAGCCCCTCTAGCGGGAGGGCCGCAGATACGCAGTATTTT. This rearrangement joins TRBV7-3 to TRBJ2-3, with TRBD2 identical over 12 bases. V shed 5 bases, J shed 4 bases, and the junction held 7 bases outside the gene matches. CDR3 length: 16 amino acids. CDR1 is SGHTA and CDR2 is FQGTGA in the germline V gene. Full variable domain (remainder filled in from reference TRBV7-3 and TRBJ2-3): GAGVSQTPSNKVTEKGKYVELRCDPISGHTALYWYRQSLGQGPEFLIYFQGTGAADDSGLPNDRFFAVRPEGSVSTLKIQRTERGDSAVYLCASSPSSGRAADTQYFGPGTRLTVL.

This clonotype was observed a handful of times. The V and J genes are TRBV28 and TRBJ2-7, with TRBD1 identical over 9 bases. The CDR3 length is 16 residues. The V gene end was trimmed by 1 base and the J gene end by 0 bases; junction bases not matched to a gene: 4. Germline CDR1 and CDR2: MDHEN and SYDVKM. This chain's CDR3 is CASSLSGTGRSYEQYF. The DNA of the CDR3 is TGTGCCAGCAGTTTATCGGGGACAGGGCGCTCCTACGAGCAGTACTTC.

For this clonotype: Being one base from a much bigger clone, this may be a read error. The rearrangement joins TRBV7-2 to TRBJ2-3; a weak D match, TRBD2 (6 bases). V lost 4 bases, J lost 1 base, and 12 bases lay in between. The CDR3 has 15 residues. Germline V gene data show CDR1 as SGHTA and CDR2 as FQGNSA. The CDR3 sequence: CASSCDGRGTDTQYF. CDR3 sequence (DNA): TGTGCCAGCAGCTGTGACGGGAGAGGCACAGATACGCAGTATTTT. Full variable domain (outside the CDR3, taken from reference TRBV7-2 and TRBJ2-3): GAGVSQSPSNKVTEKGKDVELRCDPISGHTALYWYRQSLGQGLEFLIYFQGNSAPDKSGLPSDRFSAERTGGSVSTLTIQRTQQEDSAVYLCASSCDGRGTDTQYFGPGTRLTVL.

V usage is TRBV20-1 and J usage is TRBJ2-7; D remains ambiguous. V lost 3 bases to trimming and J lost 3 bases, with 3 bases between them. The CDR3 spans 10 residues. Germline loops: CDR1 DFQATT, CDR2 SNEGSKA (reference sequence). The CDR3 DNA is TGCAGTGCTAGCTTCTACGAGCAGTACTTC. Amino acids: CSASFYEQYF.

This clonotype occurred a few times. The gene calls are TRBV27 and TRBJ1-6; D gene uncertain. Germline loops: CDR1 MNHEY, CDR2 SMNVEV (reference sequence). The CDR3 is made up of 13 amino acids. Trimming removed 6 bases at V and 10 bases at J, with 13 bases between. This CDR3 is CASSPHGRSPLHF. CDR3 nucleotides: TGTGCCAGCAGCCCCCACGGGCGATCACCCCTCCACTTT.

The rearrangement links TRBV2 to TRBJ2-7, with TRBD2 identical over 7 bases. The CDR3 runs to 16 residues. Germline loops: CDR1 SNHLY, CDR2 FYNNEI. The ends lost 5 bases at V and 0 bases at J; junction bases unmatched: 10. The CDR3 DNA reads TGTGCCAGCAGTCCAACGGGAGGACGGAGCTCCTACGAGCAGTACTTC. Protein product: CASSPTGGRSSYEQYF.

The chain joins TRBV5-1 to TRBJ2-1; D is perhaps TRBD2 (5 bases). The closer fit of TRBJ2-7 to the DNA end suggests the J call may be wrong. The CDR3 loop spans 15 amino acids. Germline CDR1 SGHRS, CDR2 YFSETQ. The CDR3 DNA reads TGCGCCAGCAGCTTGGCCGAGGAGGTATACAATGAGCAGTACTTC. Amino acid sequence: CASSLAEEVYNEQYF.

V is TRBV9 and J is TRBJ2-3; 9 bases line up with TRBD1. V dropped 2 bases and J dropped 6; count of bases not matched to a gene: 16. The CDR3 has 18 amino acids. Germline values: CDR1 SGDLS, CDR2 YYNGEE. The CDR3 coding sequence is TGTGCCAGCAGCGTTGGGGCGGGACAGGGAATCCCCCCCGATACGCAGTATTTT. This encodes CASSVGAGQGIPPDTQYF.

Comments on this clonotype: Relative to the germline gene, one junction end is altered; a read error may explain this. The chain combines TRBV27 with TRBJ2-3, with D perhaps matching TRBD2 (6 bases). The CDR3 loop spans 16 amino acids. Germline loops: CDR1 MNHEY, CDR2 SMNVEV (reference sequence). The DNA of the CDR3 is TGCGCCAGCAGTTTCGTTCGCGCGGGGAGCACAGATACGCAGTATTTT. This translates into CASSFVRAGSTDTQYF.

This clonotype was seen only once. V gene TRBV5-5 combines with J gene TRBJ1-6; possibly TRBD1 for D (5 bases). The length of the CDR3 is 13 residues. Germline V CDR1 and CDR2: SGHKS, YYEKEE (reference sequence). V dropped 3 bases and J dropped 10 bases, with 11 bases sitting between them. The CDR3 coding sequence is TGTGCCAGCAGCTGGGGCCCGGACTCACCCCTCCACTTT. Its protein product is CASSWGPDSPLHF.

There are a few counts of this clonotype. The chain employs TRBV7-2 and TRBJ2-3, with 8 bases matching TRBD2. The length of the CDR3 is 16 residues. V dropped 5 bases and J dropped 2; count of bases not matched to a gene: 9. The germline gives CDR1 SGHTA, CDR2 FQGNSA. The CDR3 region has the DNA TGTGCCAGCAGCCGGGGGGGGCGGGAGTACACAGATACGCAGTATTTT. Translation: CASSRGGREYTDTQYF.

This chain uses TRBV6-1 with TRBJ2-7; D is perhaps TRBD1 or TRBD2 (6 bases each). The V gene's germline CDR1 is MNHNS and CDR2 SASEGT. Trimming left V 8 bases short and J 0 bases short, with 14 bases between. CDR3 size: 14 residues. In nucleotides, the CDR3 is TGTGCCAGCGAAAGGGGGGATAGCTCCTACGAGCAGTACTTC. It yields the protein CASERGDSSYEQYF.

This clonotype was detected a few times. The genes are TRBV28 and TRBJ2-6; TRBD2 might be the D (5 bases). CDR1 is MDHEN, CDR2 SYDVKM, per germline. V lost 6 bases, J lost 1 base, and 10 bases lay in between. There are 15 residues in the CDR3. CDR3 region: CASSFRGSGANVLTF. The CDR3 DNA is TGTGCCAGCAGCTTCCGGGGTTCTGGGGCCAACGTCCTGACTTTC.

CDR3 protein: CASSLSLGELFF. The CDR3, as DNA: TGTGCCAGCAGTTTATCTCTCGGGGAGCTGTTTTTT. The chain links TRBV12-3 or TRBV12-4 to TRBJ2-2; D not certain. This CDR3 has 12 residues. V was cut by 2 bases and J by 7 bases, with 5 bases left in between.

The V call is TRBV5-1, the J call TRBJ1-5, with D possibly being TRBD1 (5 bases). This CDR3 contains 16 residues. V was shortened by 0 bases and J by 4 bases, with 14 bases between the two germline ends. Looked up from germline, CDR1 is SGHRS and CDR2 is YFSETQ. The CDR3 region is CASSLGIRDGNQPQHF. CDR3 bases: TGCGCCAGCAGCTTGGGAATCCGGGACGGTAATCAGCCCCAGCATTTT.